The sample holds many counts of the clone carrying this T cell receptor (beta chain). Antigen: not known. This sample was taken from a study of T cells in Graves' hyperthyroidism and ophthalmopathy. Study-wide findings and caveats: Ophthalmopathy got predicted by the model a median roughly 6.1 months before its onset.

V was shortened by 6 bases and J by 6 bases, with 12 bases between the two germline ends. The CDR3 covers 11 residues. The germline gives CDR1 DFQATT, CDR2 SNEGSKA (reference sequence). Clinical symptoms, serum thyroxine, TRAb, thyroid ultrasound and orbital computed tomography established diagnosis. Amplification targeted TCR beta CDR3 regions from RNA transcripts. Carried out on the TCR CDR3, a first-round RT-PCR used the HTBI primer set. TCRdb reprocessed the multiplex PCR reads via MiXCR and lists one record per CDR3 protein. The profile shows about 400,000 distinct CDR3 sequences, over 12% of them singletons.

This chain connects TRBV20-1 to TRBJ2-7; a weak D match, TRBD1 (7 bases). The specimen was blood. The sequence was collected from a man between 50 and 59 years old with Graves' ophthalmopathy. The CDR3 loop reads CSAQGGGEQYF. CDR3 DNA sequence: TGCAGTGCCCAGGGGGGAGGCGAGCAGTACTTC.